This TCR beta chain was captured in a study of cytomegalovirus exposure and HLA in healthy donors. PCR employed 60 Vbeta and 13 Jbeta primers. Clones were read by immunoSEQ multiplex PCR, and TCRdb kept only the in-frame ones, dropping some. The repertoire holds 150,000 to 200,000 clones, with around three quarters as singletons. Germline values: CDR1 SGDLS, CDR2 YYNGEE. The CDR3 has 14 amino acids. Losses at the gene ends were 2 bases for V and 2 bases for J; bases not matched to a gene: 2. The source material was PBMCs. The rearrangement links TRBV9 to TRBJ1-2, with 8 bases fitting TRBD1. The TCR sequence derives from a male donor in good health and CMV-seronegative. The chain's CDR3 is CASSVGQANYGYTF. The CDR3 DNA reads TGTGCCAGCAGCGTGGGACAGGCGAACTATGGCTACACCTTC. Full variable domain (missing parts from reference TRBV9 and TRBJ1-2): DSGVTQTPKHLITATGQRVTLRCSPRSGDLSVYWYQQSLDQGLQFLIQYYNGEERAKGNILERFSAQQFPDLHSELNLSSLELGDSALYFCASSVGQANYGYTFGSGTRLTVV.